This T cell receptor (beta chain) derives from a study of spatial heterogeneity in lung cancer (dated by TCRdb to between 2018 and 2020). For the study in its entirety: Beta-chain transcripts were consistently detected in greater numbers than alpha-chain transcripts, which likely reflects a higher abundance of beta-chain transcripts. A strong correlation was found between TCR transcript counts in tumor regions and a T cell transcriptional module score from matched bulk RNA-seq. In the raw uncorrected reads, each unique combination of TCR and UMI appeared more than ten times on average. The study quantitatively compared TCR alpha and beta repertoires across multiple tumor regions, matched nontumor lung and blood in non-small cell lung cancer. The study linked features of the TCR repertoire to counts of nonsynonymous mutations, which were determined by whole-exome sequencing of tumor tissue. At surgery, roughly 220 tumor regions, approximately 64 matched nontumor lung samples and more than 50 PBMC samples were TCR-sequenced for both alpha and beta chains. General study outcomes and caveats: The number of expanded intratumoral alpha and beta TCRs correlated with the tumor nonsynonymous mutation count. Counts of ubiquitous and regional expanded TCRs correlated with counts of ubiquitous and regional nonsynonymous mutations, respectively. Confirming at a functional level the hypothesis that regional TCRs recognize regional mutations was considered to require additional single-cell paired TCR alpha and beta sequencing. TCR-seq coverage of tumor T cells was estimated to be only around 7.3% for alpha chains and about 12% for beta chains.

Libraries were prepared through 5' RACE. The sequencing machine was a NextSeq 500. The TCR library protocol attached a unique molecular identifier to each TCR cDNA molecule to allow correction of PCR and sequencing errors. The paper's processing steps were these. TCR identification, UMI-based error correction and CDR3 extraction were all carried out with Decombinator tools. Expanded TCRs were defined as those above a frequency of 2 per 1,000, corresponding to the top 1% of the tumor frequency distribution. Expanded tumor TCRs statistically deemed absent (corrected P<0.05) from at least one tumor region were classed as regional, and all other expanded tumor TCRs were classed as ubiquitous. Renyi diversity was calculated using the R vegan package after each repertoire was subsampled 100 times to 5,000 TCRs. CDR3 similarity networks were built from amino acid triplet string-kernel similarity, with CDR3s being connected when pairwise similarity was above 0.82. TCRdb reprocessing: public reads trimmed at Q25 with fastp, clones called with MiXCR, in-frame beta chains kept. CDR3 protein duplicates are merged, each entry listing the most common genes and DNA. The V and J calls, along with clone size, are taken from TCRdb and not from the paper's own processing. This sample holds about 3,000 distinct CDR3 sequences; 15% to 20% were observed only once. The top ten clonotypes cover more than 9% of the sample.

According to the study, the label for this sample's time point signals: sample taken at primary tumor resection. The donors were some 72 patients from the lung TRACERx cohort who had early-stage, untreated non-small cell lung cancer. For TCR sequencing, whole RNA was extracted from tumor and nontumor lung tissue, or from cryopreserved PBMC samples, and no cell sorting was done. Patients were selected for TCR sequencing only if sufficient RNA was available from at least two tumor regions. Tumor and adjacent nontumor lung specimens were reviewed by a lung pathologist before selection. As regards this clonotype: Its cognate antigen has yet to be identified. No much larger clone is present one base from it, and per-base qualities are unavailable.

The source of this sequence is a male donor with early-stage non-small cell lung cancer. The source material was lung tumor tissue, sampled at surgery.

The base sequence is TGTGCCAGCAGTGAAGTGTTCAGCCCGCGAGGACAGGGGAGCGGGATAACCAAAAACATTCAGTACTTC. Translated, this is CASSEVFSPRGQGSGITKNIQYF. The sequence joins TRBV2 to TRBJ2-4; the central 9 bases match TRBD1. Counted from cysteine to phenylalanine, this CDR3 has 23 amino acids. CDR3 DNA is the only sequence kept; it has 69 bases, read in frame from the first base. Here V drops 1 base and J drops 2 bases, and the junction holds 24 bases not matched to any gene. The germline V gene specifies SNHLY as CDR1 and FYNNEI as CDR2.